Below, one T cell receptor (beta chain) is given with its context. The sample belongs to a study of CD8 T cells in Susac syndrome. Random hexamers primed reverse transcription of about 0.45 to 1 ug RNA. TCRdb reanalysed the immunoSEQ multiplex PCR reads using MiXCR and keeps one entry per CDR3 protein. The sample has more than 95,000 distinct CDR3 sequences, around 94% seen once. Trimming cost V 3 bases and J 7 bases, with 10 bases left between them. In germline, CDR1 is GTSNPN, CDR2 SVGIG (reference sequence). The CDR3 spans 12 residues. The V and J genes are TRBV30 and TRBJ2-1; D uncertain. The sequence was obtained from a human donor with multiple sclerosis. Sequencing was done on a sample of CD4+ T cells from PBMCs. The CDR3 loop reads CAWSPSDNEQFF. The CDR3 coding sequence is TGTGCCTGGAGCCCCTCCGATAATGAGCAGTTCTTC.